This record looks at one TCR beta chain sequence and its context. Antigen unknown. This sample stems from a study of regulatory T cells in long-lasting Graves disease. Study findings and constraints: Favoring TRBV28, TRBJ1-2 and TRBJ2-5 was a feature seen in persistent disease.

Construction of TCR beta libraries relied on iRepertoire HTBI primers and on Arm-PCR targeting CDR3 regions. Via MiXCR, TCRdb re-called the multiplex PCR reads, giving one row per CDR3 protein. The profile covers 300,000 to 500,000 distinct CDR3 sequences, with around 20% appearing a single time and less than 25% taken by the ten largest. V was pared by 6 bases and J by 7 bases, with 6 bases of the junction left unmatched. The CDR3 totals 12 residues. CDR1 SGHRS and CDR2 YFSETQ come from the germline V gene. This sample's time point: persistent/refractory GD, antithyroid drugs over 5 years with positive TRAb. Scientists built the TCR library using RNA that was extracted from PBMCs.

This receptor was identified in a female donor with Graves disease. Specimen: peripheral blood mononuclear cells (PBMCs), collected when the disease was refractory, from a patient treated with antithyroid drugs. V is TRBV5-1 and J is TRBJ1-2; 7 bases are a match to TRBD1. This CDR3 reads CASKRTGFGYTF. CDR3 sequence (DNA): TGCGCCAGCAAACGGACAGGTTTTGGCTACACCTTC. The complete variable domain, with remaining parts taken from reference TRBV5-1 and TRBJ1-2, reads KAGVTQTPRYLIKTRGQQVTLSCSPISGHRSVSWYQQTPGQGLQFLFEYFSETQRNKGNFPGRFSGRQFSNSRSEMNVSTLELGDSALYLCASKRTGFGYTFGSGTRLTVV.